The table lists the clone carrying this T cell receptor (beta chain) with many counts. This sample was included in a study of T cells after yellow fever vaccination. One entry per CDR3 protein, called by TCRdb with MiXCR from the 5' RACE reads. The sample yields 200,000 to 300,000 distinct CDR3 sequences, more than 3.5% seen once. V was cut by 4 bases and J by 4 bases, with 29 bases left in between. The CDR3 totals 20 residues. Germline assignment: CDR1 SGHRS and CDR2 YFSETQ. The sequence derives from a man in his late teens or twenties who received the YFV17D yellow fever vaccine. The sequenced sample was PBMCs, obtained 15 days after the yellow fever booster vaccination. This chain links TRBV5-1 with TRBJ1-4; D might be TRBD1 (5 bases). The CDR3 is CASSNYPLQISGTGNEKLFF. The CDR3 region has the DNA TGCGCCAGCAGCAACTACCCCTTACAGATCTCGGGGACCGGTAATGAAAAACTGTTTTTT.